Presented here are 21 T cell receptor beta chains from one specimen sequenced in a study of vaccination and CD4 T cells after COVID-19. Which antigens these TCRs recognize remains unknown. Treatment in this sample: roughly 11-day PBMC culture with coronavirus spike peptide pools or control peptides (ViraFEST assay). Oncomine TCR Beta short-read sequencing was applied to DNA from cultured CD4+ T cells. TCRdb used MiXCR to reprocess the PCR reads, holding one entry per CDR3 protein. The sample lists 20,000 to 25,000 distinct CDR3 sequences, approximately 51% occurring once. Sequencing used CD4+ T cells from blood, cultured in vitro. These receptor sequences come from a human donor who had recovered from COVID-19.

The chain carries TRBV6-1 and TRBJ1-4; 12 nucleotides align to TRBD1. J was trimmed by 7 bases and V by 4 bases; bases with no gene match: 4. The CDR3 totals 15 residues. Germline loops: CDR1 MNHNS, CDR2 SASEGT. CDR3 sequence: CASSAGQGAGEKLFF. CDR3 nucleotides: TGTGCCAGCAGTGCGGGACAGGGGGCGGGTGAAAAACTGTTTTTT.

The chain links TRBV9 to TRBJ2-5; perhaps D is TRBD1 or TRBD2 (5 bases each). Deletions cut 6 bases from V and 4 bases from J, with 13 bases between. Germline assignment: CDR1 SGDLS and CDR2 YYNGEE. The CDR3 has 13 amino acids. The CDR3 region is CASNGTAVETQYF. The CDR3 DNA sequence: TGTGCCAGCAACGGGACGGCAGTAGAGACCCAGTACTTC.

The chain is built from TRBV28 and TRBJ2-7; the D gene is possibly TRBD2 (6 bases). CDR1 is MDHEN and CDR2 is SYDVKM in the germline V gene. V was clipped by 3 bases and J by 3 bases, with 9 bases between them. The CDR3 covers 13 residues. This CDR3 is CASSLPGGYEQYF. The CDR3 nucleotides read TGTGCCAGCAGTTTGCCCGGGGGCTACGAGCAGTACTTC.

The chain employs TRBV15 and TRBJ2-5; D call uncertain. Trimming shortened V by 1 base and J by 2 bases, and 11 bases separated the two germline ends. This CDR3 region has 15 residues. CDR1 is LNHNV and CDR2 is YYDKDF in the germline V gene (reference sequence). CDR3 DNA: TGTGCCACCAGCAGAGTACTAAGGAATCAAGAGACCCAGTACTTC. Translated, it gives CATSRVLRNQETQYF.

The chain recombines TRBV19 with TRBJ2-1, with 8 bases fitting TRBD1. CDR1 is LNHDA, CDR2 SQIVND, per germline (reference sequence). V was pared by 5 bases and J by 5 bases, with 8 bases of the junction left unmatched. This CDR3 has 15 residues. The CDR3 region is CASSARDRPDNEQFF. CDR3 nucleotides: TGTGCCAGTAGTGCCAGGGACAGGCCTGACAATGAGCAGTTCTTC.

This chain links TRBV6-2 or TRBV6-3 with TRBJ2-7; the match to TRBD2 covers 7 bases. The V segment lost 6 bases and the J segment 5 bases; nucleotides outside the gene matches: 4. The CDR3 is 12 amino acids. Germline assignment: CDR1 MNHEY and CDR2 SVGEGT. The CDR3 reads CASRRGVDEQYF. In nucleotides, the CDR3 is TGTGCCAGCAGACGGGGGGTCGACGAGCAGTACTTC.

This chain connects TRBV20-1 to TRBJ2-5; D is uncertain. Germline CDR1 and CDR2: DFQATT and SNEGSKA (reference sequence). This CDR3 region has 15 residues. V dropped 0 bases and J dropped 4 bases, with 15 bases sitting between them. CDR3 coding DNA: TGCAGTGCTAGAGATCTCGGCGCCGCCGCAGAGACCCAGTACTTC. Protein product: CSARDLGAAAETQYF.

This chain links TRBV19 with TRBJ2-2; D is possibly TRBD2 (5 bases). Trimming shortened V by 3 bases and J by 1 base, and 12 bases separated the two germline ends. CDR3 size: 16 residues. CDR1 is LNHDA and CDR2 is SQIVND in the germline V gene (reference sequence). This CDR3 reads CASSMGSGLNTGELFF. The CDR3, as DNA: TGTGCCAGTAGTATGGGATCGGGGTTGAACACCGGGGAGCTGTTTTTT.

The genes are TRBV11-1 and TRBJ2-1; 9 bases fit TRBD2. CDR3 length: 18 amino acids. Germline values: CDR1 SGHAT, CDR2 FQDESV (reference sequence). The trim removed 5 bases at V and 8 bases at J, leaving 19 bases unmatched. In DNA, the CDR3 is TGTGCCAGCAGCGCCTACCCCGCTAGCGGGAACCTTATCGATGAGCAGTTCTTC. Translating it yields CASSAYPASGNLIDEQFF.

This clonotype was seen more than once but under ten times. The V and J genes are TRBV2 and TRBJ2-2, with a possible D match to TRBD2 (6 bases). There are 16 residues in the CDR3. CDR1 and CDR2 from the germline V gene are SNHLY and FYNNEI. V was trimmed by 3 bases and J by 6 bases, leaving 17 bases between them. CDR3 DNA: TGTGCCAGCAGTGAGGGGCGAACCGCGGGACCCGGGGAGCTGTTTTTT. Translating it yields CASSEGRTAGPGELFF.

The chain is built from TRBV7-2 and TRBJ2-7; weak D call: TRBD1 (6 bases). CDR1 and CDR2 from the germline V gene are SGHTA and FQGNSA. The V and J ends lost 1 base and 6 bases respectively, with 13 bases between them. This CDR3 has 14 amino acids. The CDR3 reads CASSLESQGIEQYF. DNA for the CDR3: TGTGCCAGCAGCTTAGAATCGCAGGGGATCGAGCAGTACTTC.

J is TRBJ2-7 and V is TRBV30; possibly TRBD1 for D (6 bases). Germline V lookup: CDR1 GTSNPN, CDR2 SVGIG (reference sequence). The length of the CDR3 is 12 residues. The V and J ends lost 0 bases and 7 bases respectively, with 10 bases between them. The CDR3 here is CAWSVRGGEQYF. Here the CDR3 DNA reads TGTGCCTGGAGTGTACGAGGGGGAGAGCAGTACTTC. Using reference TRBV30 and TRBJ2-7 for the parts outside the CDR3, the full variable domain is SQTIHQWPATLVQPVGSPLSLECTVEGTSNPNLYWYRQAAGRGLQLLFYSVGIGQISSEVPQNLSASRPQDRQFILSSKKLLLSDSGFYLCAWSVRGGEQYFGPGTRLTVT.

This chain's CDR3 is CASSPVDNSPLHF. Here the CDR3 DNA reads TGTGCCAGCAGCCCCGTCGATAATTCACCCCTCCACTTT. V gene TRBV11-3 combines with J gene TRBJ1-6; no clear D. The CDR3 spans 13 residues. Trimming removed 5 bases at V and 5 bases at J, with 7 bases between. CDR1 is SGHNT and CDR2 is YENEEA in the germline V gene.

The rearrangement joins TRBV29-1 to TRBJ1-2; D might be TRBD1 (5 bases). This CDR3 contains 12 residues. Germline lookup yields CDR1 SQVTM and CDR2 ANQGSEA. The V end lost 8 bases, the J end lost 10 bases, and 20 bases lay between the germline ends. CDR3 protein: CSCEVREGDYTF. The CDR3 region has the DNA TGCAGCTGCGAGGTCAGGGAAGGGGACTACACCTTC.

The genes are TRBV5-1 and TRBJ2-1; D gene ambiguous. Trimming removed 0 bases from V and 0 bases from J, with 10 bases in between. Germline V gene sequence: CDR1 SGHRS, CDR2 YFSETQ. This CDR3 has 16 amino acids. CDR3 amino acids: CASSLEGPSSYNEQFF. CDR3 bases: TGCGCCAGCAGCTTGGAGGGCCCAAGCTCCTACAATGAGCAGTTCTTC.

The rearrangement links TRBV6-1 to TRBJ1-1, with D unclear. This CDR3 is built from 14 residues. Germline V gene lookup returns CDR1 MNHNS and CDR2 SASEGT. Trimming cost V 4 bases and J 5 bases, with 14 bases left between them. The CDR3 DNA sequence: TGTGCCAGCAGTGTGGGCGACACGAGGACTGAAGCTTTCTTT. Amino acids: CASSVGDTRTEAFF.

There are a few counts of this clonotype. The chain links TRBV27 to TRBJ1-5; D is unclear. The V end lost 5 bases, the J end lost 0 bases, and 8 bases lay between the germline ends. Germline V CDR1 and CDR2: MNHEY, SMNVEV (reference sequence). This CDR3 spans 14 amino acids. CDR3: CASSLDISNQPQHF. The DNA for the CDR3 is TGTGCCAGCAGTCTTGACATTAGCAATCAGCCCCAGCATTTT.

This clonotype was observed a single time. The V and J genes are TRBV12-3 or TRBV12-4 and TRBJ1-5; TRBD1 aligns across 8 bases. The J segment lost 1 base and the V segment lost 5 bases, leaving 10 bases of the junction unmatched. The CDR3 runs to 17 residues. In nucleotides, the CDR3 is TGTGCCAGCAGTCCCGGACAGGGCGGTCTAAGCAATCAGCCCCAGCATTTT. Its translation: CASSPGQGGLSNQPQHF.

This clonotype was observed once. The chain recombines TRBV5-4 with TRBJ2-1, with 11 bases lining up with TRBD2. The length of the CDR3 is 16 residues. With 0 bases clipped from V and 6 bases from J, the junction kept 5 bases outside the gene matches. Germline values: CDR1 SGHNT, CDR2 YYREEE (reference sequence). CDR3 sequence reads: CASSLVPGLAGNEQFF. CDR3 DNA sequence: TGTGCCAGCAGCTTGGTACCCGGACTAGCGGGCAATGAGCAGTTCTTC.

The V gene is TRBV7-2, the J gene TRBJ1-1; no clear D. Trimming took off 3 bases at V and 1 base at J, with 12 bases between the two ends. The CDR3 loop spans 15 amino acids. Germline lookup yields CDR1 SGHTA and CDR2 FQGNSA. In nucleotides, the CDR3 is TGTGCCAGCAGCTTCGTTCCGATCCCGAACACTGAAGCTTTCTTT. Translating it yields CASSFVPIPNTEAFF. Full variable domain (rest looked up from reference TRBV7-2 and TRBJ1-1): GAGVSQSPSNKVTEKGKDVELRCDPISGHTALYWYRQSLGQGLEFLIYFQGNSAPDKSGLPSDRFSAERTGGSVSTLTIQRTQQEDSAVYLCASSFVPIPNTEAFFGQGTRLTVV.

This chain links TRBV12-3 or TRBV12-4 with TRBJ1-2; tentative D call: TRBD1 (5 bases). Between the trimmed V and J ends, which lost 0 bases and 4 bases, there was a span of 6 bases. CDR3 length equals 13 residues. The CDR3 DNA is TGTGCCAGCAGTTTAGCCGACAGCTATGGCTACACCTTC. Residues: CASSLADSYGYTF.